This T cell receptor beta chain was identified in a study of blood T cell repertoires in COVID-19. In the study overall: Donors in the United States, Italy and Spain gave samples during acute or convalescent COVID-19. T cells, B-cell-depleted T cells, or PBMCs provided the cDNA or gDNA that served as material.

Original methodology: Amplification from reference gene primers served as the basis for estimated nucleated cell counts. Measured with immunoSEQ multiplex PCR; TCRdb has only the in-frame clones, and not every one. The V and J calls and the clone size are those of that table, but D and trimming were determined from the DNA. The data show around 170,000 clones, about 88% seen once. The receptor comes from a man between 60 and 75 years old with acute or convalescent COVID-19. The sample consisted of peripheral blood.

CDR3 DNA: TGTGCCACCGTGGAGGAGGGCGCGCGGGAGACCCAGTACTTC. Translation gives CATVEEGARETQYF. The chain recombines TRBV24-1 with TRBJ2-5, with D possibly TRBD2 on 6 matching bases. V lost 9 bases and J 5 bases, leaving 18 bases between the germline ends. There are 14 residues in the CDR3. Germline V CDR1 and CDR2: KGHDR, SFDVKD.